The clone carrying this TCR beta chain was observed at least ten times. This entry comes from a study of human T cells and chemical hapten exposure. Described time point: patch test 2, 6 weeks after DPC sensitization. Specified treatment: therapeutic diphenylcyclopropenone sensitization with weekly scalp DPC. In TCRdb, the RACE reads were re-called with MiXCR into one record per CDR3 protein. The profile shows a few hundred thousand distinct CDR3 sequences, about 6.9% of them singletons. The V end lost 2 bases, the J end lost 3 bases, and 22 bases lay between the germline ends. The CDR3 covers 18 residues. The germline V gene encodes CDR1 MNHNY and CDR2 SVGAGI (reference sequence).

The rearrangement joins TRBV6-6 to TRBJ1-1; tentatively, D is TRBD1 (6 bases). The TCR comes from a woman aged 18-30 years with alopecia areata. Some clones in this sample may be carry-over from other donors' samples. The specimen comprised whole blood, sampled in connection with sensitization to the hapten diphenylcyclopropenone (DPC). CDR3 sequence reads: CASSYGFTRGSGDTEAFF. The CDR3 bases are TGTGCCAGCAGTTACGGGTTTACAAGGGGGAGTGGGGACACTGAAGCTTTCTTT.